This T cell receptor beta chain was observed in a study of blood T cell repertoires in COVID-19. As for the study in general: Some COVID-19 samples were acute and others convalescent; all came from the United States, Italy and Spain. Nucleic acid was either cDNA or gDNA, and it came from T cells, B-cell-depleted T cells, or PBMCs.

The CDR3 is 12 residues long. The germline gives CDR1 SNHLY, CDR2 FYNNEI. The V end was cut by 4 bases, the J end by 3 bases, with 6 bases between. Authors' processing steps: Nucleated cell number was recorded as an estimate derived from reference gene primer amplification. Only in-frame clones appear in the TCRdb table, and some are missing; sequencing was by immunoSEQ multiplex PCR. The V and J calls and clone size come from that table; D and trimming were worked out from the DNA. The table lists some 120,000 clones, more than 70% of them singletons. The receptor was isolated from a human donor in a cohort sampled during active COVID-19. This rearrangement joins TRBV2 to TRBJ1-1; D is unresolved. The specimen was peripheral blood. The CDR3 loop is CASSGPDTEAFF. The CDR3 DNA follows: TGTGCCAGCAGTGGCCCAGACACTGAAGCTTTCTTT.